The 25 T cell receptor beta chains given below trace back to one sample, sequenced in a study of CD8 T cells in ankylosing spondylitis. Findings of the study overall: In ankylosing spondylitis blood, a motif of seven to nine highly homologous TCR beta variants appeared characteristic.

Each CDR3 protein is one row after TCRdb ran MiXCR on the 5' RACE reads. The table records fewer than 400,000 distinct CDR3 sequences, 20% to 25% of them present only once. No antigen has been assigned to these receptors. The sample comprised blood, either unsorted or a sorted T cell fraction (not recorded which). These receptors were taken from a male donor with ankylosing spondylitis.

This chain joins TRBV7-9 and TRBJ2-7; 10 positions match TRBD1. This CDR3 region has 14 residues. With V trimmed by 0 bases and J by 5 bases, 1 base remained unmatched. Germline V CDR1 and CDR2: SEHNR, FQNEAQ (reference sequence). The CDR3 protein is CASSLAGTGDEQYF. In nucleotides, the CDR3 is TGTGCCAGCAGCTTAGCAGGGACAGGGGACGAGCAGTACTTC.

This clonotype was seen a few times. The chain links TRBV5-1 to TRBJ1-2; D is uncertain. V lost 4 bases to trimming and J lost 2 bases, with 12 bases between them. The germline CDR1 and CDR2 sequences are SGHRS and YFSETQ. The CDR3 consists of 14 residues. In DNA, the CDR3 is TGCGCCAGCAGCCCCGACGGACCAAACTATGGCTACACCTTC. Encoded protein: CASSPDGPNYGYTF.

The CDR3 region has the DNA TGTGCCAGCAGCTACCTAGCGGGAGAGACCGAGCAGTACTTC. Its protein is CASSYLAGETEQYF. The chain employs TRBV7-2 and TRBJ2-7, with 10 bases aligning to TRBD2. Germline trimming cut 4 bases from V and 6 bases from J; bases unmatched to any gene: 6. The CDR3 contains 14 residues. Germline CDR1 is SGHTA and CDR2 is FQGNSA.

This clonotype was counted ten times or more. V gene TRBV7-2 combines with J gene TRBJ2-2, with D unclear. CDR1 is SGHTA, CDR2 FQGNSA, per germline. The CDR3 length is 15 residues. V was pared by 2 bases and J by 0 bases, with 7 bases between. In DNA, the CDR3 is TGTGCCAGCAGCTTACGGCGGACGAACACCGGGGAGCTGTTTTTT. Residues: CASSLRRTNTGELFF.

This clonotype was picked up a small number of times. The gene calls are TRBV20-1 and TRBJ2-1; 8 nucleotides match TRBD2. This CDR3 is 15 amino acids long. CDR1 and CDR2 from the germline V gene are DFQATT and SNEGSKA (reference sequence). The ends lost 5 bases at V and 2 bases at J; junction bases unmatched: 8. CDR3 amino acids: CSAATSGSPYNEQFF. The CDR3 DNA is TGCAGTGCTGCCACGAGCGGGAGTCCCTACAATGAGCAGTTCTTC.

The chain employs TRBV20-1 and TRBJ2-1, with 14 positions matching TRBD2. This CDR3 comprises 17 residues. Looked up from germline, CDR1 is DFQATT and CDR2 is SNEGSKA (reference sequence). V lost 0 bases, J lost 4 bases, and 5 bases stayed unmatched. In nucleotides, the CDR3 is TGCAGTGCTAGAGACCCGGGACTAGCGGGAGTTTACAATGAGCAGTTCTTC. It encodes CSARDPGLAGVYNEQFF.

The chain links TRBV3-1 to TRBJ1-2; 9 bases are shared with TRBD1. Trimming took 6 bases from V and 8 from J; bases not matched to a gene: 7. The CDR3 runs 13 residues. The germline V gene has CDR1 LGHDT and CDR2 YNNKEL (reference sequence). The CDR3 DNA reads as TGTGCCAGCAGGATTACAGGGGGCGAAGGCTACACCTTC. Translation gives CASRITGGEGYTF.

This chain connects TRBV2 to TRBJ1-1; TRBD1 aligns across 7 bases. The V and J ends lost 2 bases and 2 bases, in that order; junction bases with no gene match: 5. The germline gives CDR1 SNHLY, CDR2 FYNNEI. The CDR3 sequence is 15 residues long. The chain's CDR3 is CASSEYTGENTEAFF. The CDR3 region has the DNA TGTGCCAGCAGTGAATATACAGGGGAAAACACTGAAGCTTTCTTT.

The rearrangement links TRBV11-1 to TRBJ2-3, with TRBD2 matching 10 bases. Germline CDR1 reads SGHAT; CDR2 reads FQDESV (reference sequence). V trimming: 1 base; J trimming: 1 base; junction bases outside the gene matches: 14. CDR3 length: 20 amino acids. The CDR3 is CASSLVGLAGDLLGTDTQYF. CDR3 DNA sequence: TGTGCCAGCAGCTTAGTTGGTCTAGCGGGAGACCTCCTTGGCACAGATACGCAGTATTTT.

V usage is TRBV5-1 and J usage is TRBJ2-5, with D unresolved. V was pared by 0 bases and J by 1 base, with 7 bases between. This CDR3 region has 14 residues. From germline, CDR1 is SGHRS and CDR2 YFSETQ. The CDR3 DNA follows: TGCGCCAGCAGCTTGGCGACCGTCCAAGAGACCCAGTACTTC. Translation gives CASSLATVQETQYF.

This clonotype was seen only a few times. The J gene is TRBJ2-1, the V gene TRBV12-3 or TRBV12-4, with 9 bases identical to TRBD1. The CDR3 is made up of 16 amino acids. Trimming at V came to 6 bases and at J to 7 bases, leaving 13 bases not matched to a gene. For the CDR3, the DNA is TGTGCCAGCAGCCGAGGCGGGACAGGGAGCCGGAATGAGCAGTTCTTC. It codes for CASSRGGTGSRNEQFF.

This clonotype was counted a single time. The rearrangement links TRBV14 to TRBJ2-7; TRBD1 aligns across 7 bases. Germline CDR1 is SGHDN and CDR2 is FVKESK. The ends lost 4 bases at V and 2 bases at J; junction bases unmatched: 2. The CDR3 extends over 13 amino acids. The DNA of the CDR3 is TGTGCCAGCAGCCGACAGGGACCCTACGAGCAGTACTTC. This codes for CASSRQGPYEQYF.

This clonotype was seen only a few times. This chain joins TRBV12-3 or TRBV12-4 and TRBJ2-1; 8 bases fit TRBD2. This CDR3 has 15 amino acids. V trimming: 8 bases; J trimming: 7 bases; junction bases outside the gene matches: 13. The CDR3 is CASALAAGGWNEQFF. CDR3 DNA sequence: TGTGCCAGCGCCTTAGCGGCGGGAGGATGGAATGAGCAGTTCTTC.

This clonotype has more than one count but fewer than ten. This chain joins TRBV20-1 and TRBJ2-2; 7 nucleotides line up with TRBD2. Germline values: CDR1 DFQATT, CDR2 SNEGSKA (reference sequence). The CDR3 has 14 amino acids. The V segment lost 3 bases and the J segment 4 bases; nucleotides outside the gene matches: 5. The CDR3 region has the DNA TGCAGTGCTAGCGGGAGGTGGAGCACCGGGGAGCTGTTTTTT. Encoded protein: CSASGRWSTGELFF.

This clonotype was observed a few times. The J gene is TRBJ2-2, the V gene TRBV3-1; possibly TRBD2 for D (5 bases). V dropped 2 bases and J dropped 8 bases, with 9 bases sitting between them. Germline lookup yields CDR1 LGHDT and CDR2 YNNKEL (reference sequence). The CDR3 has 13 residues. The CDR3 sequence is CASSQIATGELFF. CDR3 in DNA: TGTGCCAGCAGCCAAATAGCGACTGGGGAGCTGTTTTTT.

This clonotype was seen at least ten times. The CDR3 bases are TGCAGCGTAGAGGGACAGGGGAACACTGAAGCTTTCTTT. Encoded protein: CSVEGQGNTEAFF. The rearrangement links TRBV29-1 to TRBJ1-1; 9 bases map to TRBD1. Unmatched junction bases numbered 3, after V lost 6 bases and J lost 1 base. This CDR3 spans 13 amino acids. Per the germline V gene, CDR1 is SQVTM and CDR2 is ANQGSEA. Supplemented by reference TRBV29-1 and TRBJ1-1, the full variable domain reads SAVISQKPSRDICQRGTSLTIQCQVDSQVTMMFWYRQQPGQSLTLIATANQGSEATYESGFVIDKFPISRPNLTFSTLTVSNMSPEDSSIYLCSVEGQGNTEAFFGQGTRLTVV.

In its sample, this clonotype was seen a few times. The chain links TRBV10-3 to TRBJ2-3; tentatively, D is TRBD2 (6 bases). The V end lost 6 bases, the J end lost 2 bases, and 12 bases lay between the germline ends. From germline, CDR1 is ENHRY and CDR2 SYGVKD. The CDR3 extends over 14 amino acids. CDR3 nucleotide sequence: TGTGCCATCAGCACACGGGAGTACACAGATACGCAGTATTTT. This sequence encodes CAISTREYTDTQYF.

The chain employs TRBV5-1 and TRBJ2-1, with 7 bases aligning to TRBD1. V trimming: 4 bases; J trimming: 7 bases; junction bases outside the gene matches: 23. Germline CDR1 and CDR2: SGHRS and YFSETQ. The CDR3 is made up of 19 amino acids. The CDR3 here is CASSLIPRSTGAGGNEQFF. Written as DNA, the CDR3 is TGCGCCAGCAGCCTCATCCCGAGATCAACAGGGGCCGGTGGGAATGAGCAGTTCTTC.

The chain is built from TRBV12-3 or TRBV12-4 and TRBJ2-7, with a tentative D call TRBD1 (6 bases). The CDR3 contains 15 residues. Deletions cut 6 bases from V and 0 bases from J, with 15 bases between. The CDR3 here is CASSYRAPSSYEQYF. CDR3 sequence (DNA): TGTGCCAGCAGCTACAGGGCTCCCAGCTCCTACGAGCAGTACTTC.

Here the CDR3 DNA reads TGTGCCAGCAGCCCGATCATGGGACAGCTCGGCACAGATACGCAGTATTTT. As protein: CASSPIMGQLGTDTQYF. The rearrangement uses TRBV4-2 and TRBJ2-3; 7 positions match TRBD1. This CDR3 is 17 amino acids long. Trimming took 4 bases from V and 1 from J; bases not matched to a gene: 11. In germline, CDR1 is LGHNA, CDR2 YNFKEQ.

The chain couples TRBV20-1 to TRBJ2-3; possible D gene TRBD1, 6 bases. V lost 1 base and J 2 bases, leaving 13 bases between the germline ends. The CDR3 totals 15 residues. Per the germline V gene, CDR1 is DFQATT and CDR2 is SNEGSKA (reference sequence). CDR3 protein: CSARGDTYSTDTQYF. The DNA for the CDR3 is TGCAGTGCTAGAGGGGACACGTACTCCACAGATACGCAGTATTTT.

V usage is TRBV7-2 and J usage is TRBJ1-2, with D possibly matching TRBD1 (6 bases). Germline V gene sequence: CDR1 SGHTA, CDR2 FQGNSA. The V end lost 6 bases, the J end lost 7 bases, and 24 bases lay between the germline ends. The CDR3 is 16 residues long. CDR3: CASRLNNVQGSSGYTF. In DNA, the CDR3 is TGTGCCAGCAGGTTGAACAATGTACAGGGTTCGTCTGGCTACACCTTC. The variable domain in full, with the rest retrieved from reference TRBV7-2 and TRBJ1-2, is GAGVSQSPSNKVTEKGKDVELRCDPISGHTALYWYRQSLGQGLEFLIYFQGNSAPDKSGLPSDRFSAERTGGSVSTLTIQRTQQEDSAVYLCASRLNNVQGSSGYTFGSGTRLTVV.

The chain has TRBV29-1 and TRBJ2-1; D ambiguous. The ends were cut back, 3 bases at V and 7 bases at J, with 10 bases in the middle. The CDR3 totals 12 residues. The V gene's germline CDR1 is SQVTM and CDR2 ANQGSEA. The CDR3 protein is CSVEKGLNEQFF. CDR3 DNA sequence: TGCAGCGTTGAGAAGGGTTTGAATGAGCAGTTCTTC.

The rearrangement uses TRBV7-9 and TRBJ2-7, with D perhaps matching TRBD1 (5 bases). This CDR3 has 16 amino acids. V was trimmed by 3 bases and J by 0 bases, leaving 15 bases between them. The germline gives CDR1 SEHNR, CDR2 FQNEAQ (reference sequence). The CDR3 DNA reads as TGTGCCAGCAGCTTCCAGGGAATTATAAGCTCCTACGAGCAGTACTTC. Residues: CASSFQGIISSYEQYF. The whole variable domain, filled in from reference TRBV7-9 and TRBJ2-7, reads DTGVSQNPRHKITKRGQNVTFRCDPISEHNRLYWYRQTLGQGPEFLTYFQNEAQLEKSRLLSDRFSAERPKGSFSTLEIQRTEQGDSAMYLCASSFQGIISSYEQYFGPGTRLTVT.

The chain joins TRBV5-1 to TRBJ1-4, with D uncertain. V lost 5 bases and J 8 bases, leaving 19 bases between the germline ends. Looked up from germline, CDR1 is SGHRS and CDR2 is YFSETQ. This CDR3 spans 15 amino acids. The CDR3 loop reads CASSLGASSYEKLFF. The CDR3 DNA reads TGCGCCAGCAGTCTGGGCGCCAGTAGTTACGAAAAACTGTTTTTT.